Sequencing of this TCR beta chain was carried out in a study of sequential checkpoint blockade in melanoma. The V gene end was trimmed by 3 bases and the J gene end by 3 bases; junction bases not matched to a gene: 12. Per the germline V gene, CDR1 is SGHNT and CDR2 is YENEEA. The length of the CDR3 is 18 residues. Treatment defined: randomized to nivolumab then ipilimumab (arm A) or the reverse (arm B). The sample holds many counts of this clone. The repertoire was sequenced with immunoSEQ multiplex PCR; TCRdb's copy has only in-frame clones and lacks some. Seen here are several thousand clones, roughly 21% observed once, and the top ten hold 9%.

The source material was tumor tissue (inferred from file names), sampled from a patient given nivolumab and ipilimumab in sequence. The chain links TRBV11-3 to TRBJ2-1; TRBD1 agrees at 9 bases. The TCR was taken from a human donor with melanoma. CDR3 bases: TGTGCCAGCAGCTTCCCCAATGATACAGGGGGCTACTACAATGAGCAGTTCTTC. It specifies CASSFPNDTGGYYNEQFF.